The rows below give T cell receptor beta chains drawn from one sample of a study of shared clonotypes between healthy human individuals. Generated by immunoSEQ multiplex PCR, the TCRdb table keeps only in-frame clones and is missing some. Of around 1.9 million clones detected, about 93% appear once; the ten largest clones hold under 2%. Material: naive CD8+ T cells from PBMCs. The receptors were gathered from a man between 18 and 35 years old in good health. Some clones in this sample may be carry-over from other donors' samples. Both conserved end residues are part of each CDR3. The order of the fields is clone size, V gene, J gene, D gene, CDR3 protein, CDR3 DNA. D genes are given only for firm matches. A row's size may be missing; if present it is once, few, many or a size class.

-	TRBV6-4	TRBJ2-7	-	CASSRPSVPSYEQYF	TGTGCCAGCAGCCGCCCTAGCGTACCCTCCTACGAGCAGTACTTC
-	TRBV9	TRBJ2-7	-	CASSLGPGDTYEQYF	TGTGCCAGCAGCTTGGGGCCGGGAGATACCTACGAGCAGTACTTC
once	TRBV7-9	TRBJ2-1	-	CASSSTPAGRGNEQFF	TGTGCCAGCAGCTCCACCCCAGCGGGCCGGGGCAATGAGCAGTTCTTC
-	TRBV5-6	TRBJ2-1	-	CASSLGSSYNEQFF	TGTGCCAGCAGCCTCGGGAGCTCCTACAATGAGCAGTTCTTC
-	TRBV27	TRBJ2-1	-	CASSLFPMNEQFF	TGTGCCAGCAGTTTATTCCCAATGAATGAGCAGTTCTTC
-	TRBV27	TRBJ1-1	-	CASSMGSWGTEAFF	TGTGCCAGCAGCATGGGATCTTGGGGGACTGAAGCTTTCTTT
-	TRBV10-2	TRBJ1-4	-	CASSRTENEKLFF	TGCGCCAGCAGCCGGACGGAAAATGAAAAACTGTTTTTT
-	TRBV9	TRBJ2-1	TRBD2	CASSEGLGAGNEQFF	TGTGCCAGCAGCGAGGGACTAGGGGCAGGTAATGAGCAGTTCTTC
-	TRBV28	TRBJ2-7	TRBD2	CASSLFSAGEHYEQYF	TGTGCCAGCAGTTTATTTTCGGCGGGAGAGCACTACGAGCAGTACTTC
-	TRBV19	TRBJ2-7	-	CASSWFAGSSYEQYF	TGTGCCAGTAGTTGGTTCGCAGGGAGCTCCTACGAGCAGTACTTC
-	TRBV9	TRBJ2-7	TRBD1	CASSEQGSSYEQYF	TGTGCCAGCAGCGAACAGGGGAGCTCCTACGAGCAGTACTTC
once	TRBV10-3	TRBJ2-6	-	CAISVETADSGANVLTF	TGTGCCATCAGTGTGGAGACAGCGGACTCTGGGGCCAACGTCCTGACTTTC
-	TRBV6-5	TRBJ2-2	-	CASSYTPEANTGELFF	TGTGCCAGCAGTTACACCCCGGAAGCGAACACCGGGGAGCTGTTTTTT
-	TRBV7-3	TRBJ2-1	TRBD2	CASSRWGTSGNEQFF	TGTGCCAGCAGCCGTTGGGGGACTAGCGGGAATGAGCAGTTCTTC
once	TRBV29-1	TRBJ2-3	-	CSGHHRSSTDTQYF	TGCAGCGGCCACCACAGGTCTAGCACAGATACGCAGTATTTT
once	TRBV28	TRBJ2-3	-	CASTYIGPATDTQYF	TGTGCCAGCACCTACATCGGTCCCGCCACAGATACGCAGTATTTT
-	TRBV7-2	TRBJ2-7	-	CASSRGGAGSYEQYF	TGTGCCAGCTCAAGGGGGGGAGCGGGGTCCTACGAGCAGTACTTC
-	TRBV6-5	TRBJ2-2	-	CASSYQGDTGELFF	TGTGCCAGCAGTTATCAAGGAGACACCGGGGAGCTGTTTTTT
-	TRBV29-1	TRBJ1-2	TRBD1	CSAYTGTGGGYTF	TGCAGCGCCTATACCGGGACAGGGGGTGGCTACACCTTC
-	TRBV9	TRBJ2-7	-	CASSPSSKHEQYF	TGTGCCAGCAGCCCATCCTCAAAGCACGAGCAGTACTTC
-	TRBV18	TRBJ2-1	TRBD2	CASSPPSGNNEQFF	TGTGCCAGCTCACCACCTAGCGGGAACAATGAGCAGTTCTTC
few	TRBV4-1	TRBJ2-7	TRBD2	CASSEGLAGPYEQYF	TGCGCCAGCAGCGAAGGACTAGCGGGCCCCTACGAGCAGTACTTC
-	TRBV9	TRBJ1-2	TRBD1	CASNKDRAYGYTF	TGTGCCAGCAACAAAGACAGGGCCTATGGCTACACCTTC
-	TRBV27	TRBJ2-7	-	CASSPEGLRSPYEQYF	TGTGCCAGCAGTCCCGAAGGACTCCGGAGCCCCTACGAGCAGTACTTC
-	TRBV27	TRBJ2-5	TRBD1	CASSSRGQGETQYF	TGTGCCAGCAGTTCCCGGGGACAGGGGGAGACCCAGTACTTC
-	TRBV19	TRBJ2-3	-	CASSMGPGTTDTQYF	TGTGCCAGTAGTATGGGGCCAGGGACCACAGATACGCAGTATTTT
-	TRBV5-4	TRBJ1-3	-	CASSSPGPSSGNTIYF	TGTGCCAGCAGTTCGCCGGGACCCAGCTCTGGAAACACCATATATTTT
-	TRBV28	TRBJ1-2	-	CASSFPRAGSYGYTF	TGTGCCAGCAGTTTCCCAAGAGCAGGGAGCTATGGCTACACCTTC
-	TRBV15	TRBJ2-2	-	CATSRDLPYDTGELFF	TGTGCCACCAGCAGAGATCTCCCCTACGACACCGGGGAGCTGTTTTTT
-	TRBV30	TRBJ2-7	-	CAWSLVLSFNEQYF	TGTGCCTGGAGTTTGGTTCTGTCATTCAACGAGCAGTACTTC
-	TRBV27	TRBJ2-7	-	CASSSLSGLSYEQYF	TGTGCCAGCAGTTCGCTATCAGGCCTCTCCTACGAGCAGTACTTC
-	TRBV9	TRBJ2-6	-	CASSVDGTGANVLTF	TGTGCCAGCAGCGTAGACGGGACAGGGGCCAACGTCCTGACTTTC
-	TRBV30	TRBJ1-5	TRBD1	CAWSYDLKDRGRQPQHF	TGTGCCTGGAGTTACGACCTCAAGGACAGGGGGCGTCAGCCCCAGCATTTT
-	TRBV6-1	TRBJ2-1	-	CASIRGWDEQFF	TGTGCCAGCATTCGGGGTTGGGATGAGCAGTTCTTC
-	TRBV5-6	TRBJ2-1	-	CASSLVSTYNEQFF	TGTGCCAGCAGCTTAGTAAGCACCTACAATGAGCAGTTCTTC
-	TRBV27	TRBJ2-1	TRBD1	CASSLWATGLDNEQFF	TGTGCCAGCAGTTTATGGGCGACAGGGCTGGACAATGAGCAGTTCTTC
once	TRBV10-1	TRBJ2-7	TRBD2	CASSSGRAYEQYF	TGCGCCAGCAGTAGCGGGAGGGCCTACGAGCAGTACTTC
-	TRBV29-1	TRBJ2-1	-	CSVEVSGGAVNEQFF	TGCAGCGTTGAAGTCTCGGGGGGCGCCGTCAATGAGCAGTTCTTC
-	TRBV4-1	TRBJ2-3	-	CASSLLRGVQGTDTQYF	TGCGCCAGCAGCCTTCTAAGGGGAGTTCAAGGGACAGATACGCAGTATTTT
-	TRBV27	TRBJ2-7	-	CASSLVESYEQYF	TGTGCCAGCAGTTTGGTGGAGTCCTACGAGCAGTACTTC
-	TRBV5-1	TRBJ2-3	TRBD2	CASSLVSRLAGTDTQYF	TGCGCCAGCAGCTTGGTCAGCAGACTAGCGGGCACAGATACGCAGTATTTT
-	TRBV4-1	TRBJ2-7	-	CASSSTDTSYEQYF	TGCGCCAGCAGCTCTACGGACACCTCCTACGAGCAGTACTTC
-	TRBV7-6	TRBJ2-3	TRBD1	CASRPTGGLEDTQYF	TGTGCCAGCAGACCGACAGGGGGTCTGGAGGATACGCAGTATTTT
-	TRBV5-1	TRBJ2-1	TRBD2	CASSATTSGSYNEQFF	TGCGCCAGCAGCGCAACCACTAGCGGATCGTACAATGAGCAGTTCTTC
few	TRBV10-3	TRBJ1-1	-	CAISSTGRILNTEAFF	TGTGCCATCAGTTCTACCGGACGGATCTTGAACACTGAAGCTTTCTTT
-	TRBV25-1	TRBJ2-3	-	CASSGSGFLTDTQYF	TGTGCCAGCAGCGGTAGTGGTTTCCTCACAGATACGCAGTATTTT
-	TRBV6-5	TRBJ2-7	-	CASTPGQGDGREQYF	TGTGCCAGCACCCCGGGGCAGGGTGACGGTCGAGAGCAGTACTTC
-	TRBV18	TRBJ2-1	TRBD2	CASSPRRIREATYNEQFF	TGTGCCAGCTCACCACGGCGGATTCGGGAGGCCACCTACAATGAGCAGTTCTTC
-	TRBV29-1	TRBJ1-4	TRBD1	CSVVTQGSEEKLFF	TGCAGCGTTGTAACACAGGGGTCTGAGGAAAAACTGTTTTTT
-	TRBV7-6	TRBJ2-3	TRBD2	CASSLTAGVRDTDTQYF	TGTGCCAGCAGCTTAACTGCGGGAGTTCGGGACACAGATACGCAGTATTTT
-	TRBV28	TRBJ2-7	-	CASSSLVVGGTFTYEQYF	TGTGCCAGCAGTTCCCTCGTCGTCGGCGGGACTTTTACCTACGAGCAGTACTTC